Listed here are 5 T cell receptor beta chains from one sample, sequenced in a study of T-cell reconstitution after alpha-beta-depleted transplantation in children. Preparing the TCRbeta library involved the use of unique molecular identifiers. TCRdb processed the PCR reads anew with MiXCR; each CDR3 protein has one entry. In the table there are some 95,000 distinct CDR3 sequences, less than 25% of which are singletons. Sequenced here: PBMCs, sampled before TCRalphabeta/CD19-depleted stem cell transplant. The source is a boy younger than 10 with acute lymphoblastic leukemia, due to receive a stem cell transplant.

CDR3 sequence reads: CVSSSYNEQFF. The CDR3 nucleotides are TGCGTATCTAGCTCCTACAATGAGCAGTTCTTC. The genes are TRBV29-1 and TRBJ2-1; no clear D gene. This CDR3 spans 11 amino acids. Germline values: CDR1 SQVTM, CDR2 ANQGSEA.

The sample holds a few counts of this clonotype. This rearrangement joins TRBV11-2 to TRBJ1-4; D possibly corresponds to TRBD1 (5 bases). This CDR3 has 12 amino acids. V lost 5 bases, J lost 13 bases, and 14 bases lay in between. CDR1 and CDR2 from the germline V gene are SGHAT and FQNNGV. CDR3 DNA: TGTGCCAGCAGCGCCCCTGGGGCTGGACTGTTTTTT. It is translated as CASSAPGAGLFF.

V gene TRBV10-3 combines with J gene TRBJ2-1, with 8 bases aligning to TRBD1. There are 16 residues in the CDR3. CDR1 and CDR2 from the germline V gene are ENHRY and SYGVKD. Trimming removed 5 bases from V and 4 bases from J; junction bases left unmatched: 10. This CDR3 reads CAISSHGTGKYNEQFF. In nucleotides, the CDR3 is TGTGCCATCAGTTCCCACGGGACAGGAAAATACAATGAGCAGTTCTTC.

The gene calls are TRBV5-1 and TRBJ2-1; D could derive from TRBD1 or TRBD2 (7 bases each). Trimming left V 7 bases short and J 9 bases short, with 23 bases between. Germline V gene lookup returns CDR1 SGHRS and CDR2 YFSETQ. CDR3 length: 15 residues. CDR3 coding DNA: TGCGCCAGCGTCCTGATAGGGGAGGGGGCTTTTGAGCAGTTCTTC. Translated: CASVLIGEGAFEQFF.

This clonotype has just a few counts. V gene TRBV12-3 or TRBV12-4 combines with J gene TRBJ2-7, with TRBD1 identical over 7 bases. The CDR3 is made up of 14 amino acids. J lost 1 base, V lost 7 bases, and 7 bases had no gene match. CDR3 residues: CASTRTGLSYEQYF. The CDR3 region has the DNA TGTGCCAGCACCCGGACAGGTCTTTCCTACGAGCAGTACTTC.